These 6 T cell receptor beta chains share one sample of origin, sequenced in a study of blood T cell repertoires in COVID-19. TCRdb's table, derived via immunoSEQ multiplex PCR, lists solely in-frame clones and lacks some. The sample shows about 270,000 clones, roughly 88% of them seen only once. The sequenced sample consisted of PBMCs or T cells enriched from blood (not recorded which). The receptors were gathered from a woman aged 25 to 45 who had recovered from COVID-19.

The CDR3 spells CASSLARQGAGDEQFF. The CDR3, as DNA: TGTGCCAGCAGCTTAGCGAGACAGGGGGCCGGGGATGAGCAGTTCTTC. The V gene is TRBV7-2, the J gene TRBJ2-1, with 10 bases matching TRBD1. This CDR3 has 16 residues. CDR1 and CDR2 (germline): SGHTA, FQGNSA. J gave up 8 bases and V 0 bases, and 7 bases lay outside the gene matches.

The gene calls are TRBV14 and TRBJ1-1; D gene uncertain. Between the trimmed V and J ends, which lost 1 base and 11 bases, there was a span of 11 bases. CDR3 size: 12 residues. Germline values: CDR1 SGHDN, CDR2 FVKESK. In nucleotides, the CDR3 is TGTGCCAGCAGCCAAGTTCCCGGGTACGCTTTCTTT. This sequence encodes CASSQVPGYAFF.

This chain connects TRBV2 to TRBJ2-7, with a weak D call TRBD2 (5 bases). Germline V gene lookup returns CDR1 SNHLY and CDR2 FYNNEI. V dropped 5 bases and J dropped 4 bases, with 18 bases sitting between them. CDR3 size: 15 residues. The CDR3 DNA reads TGTGCCAGCAGTCCCGGGATTTTTAACGGGTACGAGCAGTACTTC. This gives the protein CASSPGIFNGYEQYF. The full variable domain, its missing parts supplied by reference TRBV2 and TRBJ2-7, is EPEVTQTPSHQVTQMGQEVILRCVPISNHLYFYWYRQILGQKVEFLVSFYNNEISEKSEIFDDQFSVERPDGSNFTLKIRSTKLEDSAMYFCASSPGIFNGYEQYFGPGTRLTVT.

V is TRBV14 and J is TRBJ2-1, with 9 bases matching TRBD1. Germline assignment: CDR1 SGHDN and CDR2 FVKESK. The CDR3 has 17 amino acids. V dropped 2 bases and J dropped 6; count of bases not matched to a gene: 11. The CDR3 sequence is CASSQYLRTGEANEQFF. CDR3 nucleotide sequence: TGTGCCAGCAGCCAATATCTCAGGACAGGGGAGGCCAATGAGCAGTTCTTC.

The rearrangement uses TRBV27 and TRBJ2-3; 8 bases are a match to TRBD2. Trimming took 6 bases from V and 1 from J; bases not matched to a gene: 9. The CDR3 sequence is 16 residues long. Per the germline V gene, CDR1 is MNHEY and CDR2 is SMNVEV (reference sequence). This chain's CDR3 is CASRPLAGGRTDTQYF. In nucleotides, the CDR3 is TGTGCCAGCAGACCCCTAGCGGGTGGTCGCACAGATACGCAGTATTTT.

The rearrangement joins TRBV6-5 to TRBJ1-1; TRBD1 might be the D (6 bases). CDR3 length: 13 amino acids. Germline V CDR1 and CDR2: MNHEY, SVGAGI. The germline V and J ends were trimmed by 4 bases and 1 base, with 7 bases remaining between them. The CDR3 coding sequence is TGTGCCAGCAGTTGGACAGAGAACACTGAAGCTTTCTTT. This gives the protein CASSWTENTEAFF.